This T cell receptor beta chain derives from a study of T cell responses to AZD1222 COVID-19 vaccine. Points from the study as a whole: Nearly half of spike-specific TCRs reportedly target variant regions that are unmutated in the B.1.351 and B.1.1.7 variants. Baseline testing showed seropositivity in only six AZD1222 recipients.

Points on this clone: The antigen is unknown.

Measured with immunoSEQ multiplex PCR; TCRdb has only the in-frame clones, and not every one. Among approximately 100,000 clones listed, about 93% were seen once. This sequence was found in an adult in good health. The sequencing here drew on peripheral blood, taken on day 0 of AZD1222 vaccination.

The CDR3, as DNA: TGTGCCTGGAGCCCAGGGTGGGCAAAACCCAATCAGCCCCAGCATTTT. Amino acid sequence: CAWSPGWAKPNQPQHF. The chain joins TRBV30 to TRBJ1-5, with D perhaps matching TRBD1 (5 bases). The CDR3 spans 16 residues. Germline CDR1 and CDR2: GTSNPN and SVGIG (reference sequence). V was trimmed by 3 bases and J by 3 bases, leaving 18 bases between them.